Below are 21 T cell receptor beta chains sequenced from a single sample in a study of shared clonotypes between healthy human individuals. Method: immunoSEQ multiplex PCR; TCRdb's copy keeps in-frame clones and lacks some. The profile shows a few million clones, just over 90% of them singletons. The specimen sequenced was naive CD4+ T cells from PBMCs. As to subset: CD45RA+ positively selected. All receptors come from a man aged 18 to 35 in good health. Some clones in this sample may be carry-over from other donors' samples.

The V call is TRBV20-1, the J call TRBJ2-7; TRBD1 is a possible D gene (5 bases). The V end was cut by 5 bases, the J end by 7 bases, with 12 bases between. The CDR3 loop spans 11 amino acids. CDR1 is DFQATT and CDR2 is SNEGSKA in the germline V gene (reference sequence). The CDR3: CSAEDILEQYF. The CDR3 coding sequence is TGCAGTGCTGAGGACATTTTGGAGCAGTACTTC.

The chain combines TRBV19 with TRBJ1-2; D is ambiguous. The CDR3 loop spans 16 amino acids. Germline V gene lookup returns CDR1 LNHDA and CDR2 SQIVND (reference sequence). V lost 4 bases and J lost 4, with 19 bases in between. DNA of the CDR3: TGTGCCAGTAGTAATAGGCTCACCTCGAGCCGCTATGGCTACACCTTC. It codes for CASSNRLTSSRYGYTF.

The J gene is TRBJ1-2, the V gene TRBV20-1; D gene uncertain. Germline V lookup: CDR1 DFQATT, CDR2 SNEGSKA (reference sequence). Trimming removed 1 base at V and 4 bases at J, with 4 bases between. The CDR3 sequence is 11 residues long. CDR3 nucleotides: TGCAGTGCTAGAGCATCCTATGGCTACACCTTC. This encodes CSARASYGYTF.

On this clone: Sequence at one end of the junction differs from germline and may be a read error. The chain joins TRBV7-8 to TRBJ2-3; TRBD1 aligns across 10 bases. Per the germline V gene, CDR1 is SGHVS and CDR2 is FQNEAQ. The CDR3 length is 15 residues. The CDR3 DNA sequence: TGTGCCAGCAGCTTCCGGGACAGGGGCACGGATACGCAGTATTTT. Translation gives CASSFRDRGTDTQYF.

The chain links TRBV5-1 to TRBJ1-2; a possible D gene is TRBD1 (5 bases). Germline CDR1 reads SGHRS; CDR2 reads YFSETQ. The CDR3 contains 15 residues. The germline V and J ends were trimmed by 4 bases and 8 bases, with 21 bases remaining between them. CDR3 protein: CASSRNTGTPNGYTF. CDR3 nucleotides: TGCGCCAGCAGCCGAAATACCGGGACCCCTAACGGCTACACCTTC.

This chain links TRBV11-2 with TRBJ2-7, with a tentative D call TRBD2 (5 bases). V shed 5 bases and J shed 3 bases, with 17 bases lying between them. CDR1 is SGHAT and CDR2 is FQNNGV in the germline V gene. The CDR3 extends over 15 amino acids. CDR3 loop: CASSLPEGAVYEQYF. The CDR3 DNA reads TGTGCCAGCAGCCTCCCTGAGGGCGCGGTCTACGAGCAGTACTTC.

The V call is TRBV6-6, the J call TRBJ1-3; no clear D gene. Germline CDR1 reads MNHNY; CDR2 reads SVGAGI (reference sequence). The V and J ends lost 5 bases and 4 bases respectively, with 3 bases between them. There are 11 residues in the CDR3. The CDR3 DNA reads as TGTGCCAGCAGTATAGGAAACACCATATATTTT. This codes for CASSIGNTIYF.

CDR3 residues: CATSRSHPDTQYF. The CDR3 DNA reads as TGTGCCACCAGCCGATCTCATCCAGATACGCAGTATTTT. J is TRBJ2-3 and V is TRBV15; no reliable D call. Deletions cut 5 bases from V and 4 bases from J, with 10 bases between. This CDR3 comprises 13 residues. Germline values: CDR1 LNHNV, CDR2 YYDKDF (reference sequence).

The CDR3 protein is CAIQAGPGNTDTQYF. CDR3 DNA sequence: TGTGCCATCCAGGCCGGACCGGGGAACACAGATACGCAGTATTTT. V usage is TRBV10-3 and J usage is TRBJ2-3, with D maybe TRBD2 (5 bases). Trimming took 8 bases from V and 2 from J, leaving 17 bases between them. The CDR3 consists of 15 residues. Germline CDR1 and CDR2: ENHRY and SYGVKD.

The rearrangement joins TRBV5-6 to TRBJ2-1; 8 bases line up with TRBD2. The length of the CDR3 is 16 residues. Germline V gives CDR1 SGHDT, CDR2 YYEEEE. V shed 1 base and J 10 bases; nucleotides not matched to a gene: 13. The CDR3 coding sequence is TGTGCCAGCAGCTTGTCCGGTGCAGCGGGGGCCCGGGAGCAGTTCTTC. Protein product: CASSLSGAAGAREQFF.

The chain employs TRBV5-4 and TRBJ1-2, with 7 bases aligning to TRBD1. Trimming took 3 bases from V and 8 from J; bases not matched to a gene: 4. The CDR3 has 12 amino acids. The germline V gene encodes CDR1 SGHNT and CDR2 YYREEE (reference sequence). The CDR3 DNA sequence: TGTGCCAGCAGCTCAGGGGGTTGGGGCTACACCTTC. It encodes CASSSGGWGYTF.

The chain has TRBV5-4 and TRBJ2-5; the D call may be TRBD1 or TRBD2 (5 bases each). The CDR3 contains 13 residues. V lost 4 bases and J 5 bases, leaving 12 bases between the germline ends. Germline CDR1 SGHNT, CDR2 YYREEE (reference sequence). The CDR3 DNA follows: TGTGCCAGCAGCGATACGGGGCGTGAGACCCAGTACTTC. This sequence encodes CASSDTGRETQYF.

This clone was picked up one time. V usage is TRBV5-4 and J usage is TRBJ1-2; 8 bases are a match to TRBD1. CDR1 and CDR2 from the germline V gene are SGHNT and YYREEE (reference sequence). Unmatched junction bases numbered 10, after V lost 4 bases and J lost 8 bases. This CDR3 spans 14 amino acids. In nucleotides, the CDR3 is TGTGCCAGCAGCCCGGATCAGGGGGCGGCGGGCTACACCTTC. Protein: CASSPDQGAAGYTF.

This chain connects TRBV7-9 to TRBJ2-5; D call uncertain. CDR1 is SEHNR and CDR2 is FQNEAQ in the germline V gene (reference sequence). The CDR3 length is 13 residues. V shed 1 base and J shed 3 bases, with 6 bases lying between them. In DNA form, the CDR3 reads TGTGCCAGCAGCTTAGTGGGGAAAGAGACCCAGTACTTC. This sequence encodes CASSLVGKETQYF.

CDR3 residues: CAWSVARTSLSSYEQYF. DNA of the CDR3: TGTGCCTGGAGTGTAGCCCGCACTAGCCTGAGCTCCTACGAGCAGTACTTC. The chain uses TRBV30 and TRBJ2-5; weak D call: TRBD2 (6 bases). The J call could be wrong; TRBJ2-7 is a better fit for the DNA end. This CDR3 region has 17 residues. The germline CDR1 and CDR2 sequences are GTSNPN and SVGIG (reference sequence).

This clone was recorded only once. J is TRBJ2-3 and V is TRBV7-6, with D hard to call. Germline V gives CDR1 SGHVS, CDR2 FNYEAQ. V shed 5 bases and J shed 1 base, with 10 bases lying between them. The CDR3 contains 14 residues. The CDR3 DNA follows: TGTGCCAGCAGCCCACCTGACGGCACAGATACGCAGTATTTT. Amino acid sequence: CASSPPDGTDTQYF.

Only one count was recorded for this clone. The chain couples TRBV5-1 to TRBJ2-7; 12 bases line up with TRBD2. The length of the CDR3 is 17 residues. Germline CDR1 and CDR2: SGHRS and YFSETQ. V shed 0 bases, J shed 0 bases, and the junction held 4 bases outside the gene matches. CDR3 in DNA: TGCGCCAGCAGCTTGGCCGGACTAGCGGGATCCTCCTACGAGCAGTACTTC. It specifies CASSLAGLAGSSYEQYF.

This clone was detected once. V and J are TRBV25-1 and TRBJ1-2; D is unclear. CDR1 is MGHDK and CDR2 is SYGVNS in the germline V gene. The CDR3 runs to 13 residues. V shed 7 bases and J shed 3 bases, with 12 bases lying between them. The CDR3 protein is CASNQNGYYGYTF. CDR3 DNA sequence: TGTGCCAGCAACCAGAACGGCTACTATGGCTACACCTTC.

The CDR3 loop reads CASHRGFVEKLFF. CDR3 DNA: TGTGCCAGCCACAGGGGGTTTGTAGAAAAACTGTTTTTT. V is TRBV6-4 and J is TRBJ1-4; 8 bases fit TRBD1. Germline loops: CDR1 MRHNA, CDR2 SNTAGT. The V segment lost 8 bases and the J segment 8 bases; nucleotides outside the gene matches: 7. This CDR3 has 13 amino acids.

The chain is built from TRBV6-5 and TRBJ2-7; TRBD2 agrees at 7 bases. The germline V gene has CDR1 MNHEY and CDR2 SVGAGI. The CDR3 loop spans 16 amino acids. Trimming at V came to 0 bases and at J to 4 bases, leaving 9 bases not matched to a gene. The CDR3 reads CASSYSGGGSMYEQYF. Written as DNA, the CDR3 is TGTGCCAGCAGTTACTCAGGAGGCGGGAGCATGTACGAGCAGTACTTC.

V usage is TRBV15 and J usage is TRBJ1-6; D is ambiguous. This CDR3 has 17 residues. Per the germline V gene, CDR1 is LNHNV and CDR2 is YYDKDF (reference sequence). Trimming removed 1 base at V and 1 base at J, with 11 bases between. This CDR3 is CATSRGQDGSYNSPLHF. The CDR3 DNA sequence: TGTGCCACCAGCAGAGGCCAGGACGGGTCCTATAATTCACCCCTCCACTTT.